The 13 T cell receptor beta chains below come from one sample, sequenced in a study of blood T cell repertoires in COVID-19. Profiling relied on immunoSEQ multiplex PCR, and the TCRdb table lists in-frame clones only, not all of them. The sample holds around 500,000 clones, roughly 85% seen once. The sequenced material came from peripheral blood. The receptor set was obtained from a human donor in a cohort sampled during active COVID-19.

A note on this clone: This sample includes further DNA sequences coding for the same CDR3. V gene TRBV19 combines with J gene TRBJ2-1; TRBD2 might be the D (6 bases). CDR1 is LNHDA and CDR2 is SQIVND in the germline V gene (reference sequence). Trimming removed 7 bases at V and 0 bases at J, with 13 bases between. This CDR3 region has 15 residues. The CDR3 is CASTLSGSSYNEQFF. The CDR3 nucleotides are TGTGCCAGTACCCTTAGCGGTAGCTCCTACAATGAGCAGTTCTTC.

This clone has only one observation. The gene calls are TRBV27 and TRBJ1-1, with D uncertain. The CDR3 contains 13 residues. Germline V lookup: CDR1 MNHEY, CDR2 SMNVEV (reference sequence). The V end was cut by 6 bases, the J end by 5 bases, with 13 bases between. The CDR3 loop is CASSPGRLTEAFF. As DNA, the CDR3 is TGTGCCAGCAGCCCAGGTCGTCTAACTGAAGCTTTCTTT.

The chain is built from TRBV11-2 and TRBJ1-3, with 7 nucleotides matching TRBD1. After removal of 5 bases from V and 1 base from J, the junction contained 8 bases not matched to a gene. The germline V gene encodes CDR1 SGHAT and CDR2 FQNNGV. CDR3 size: 16 residues. The CDR3 nucleotides read TGTGCCAGCAGCCCGGACAGGCCCTTATCTGGAAACACCATATATTTT. It encodes CASSPDRPLSGNTIYF.

The chain employs TRBV28 and TRBJ1-3; D is undetermined. Germline values: CDR1 MDHEN, CDR2 SYDVKM. The CDR3 extends over 14 amino acids. The germline V and J ends were trimmed by 8 bases and 0 bases, with 11 bases remaining between them. The CDR3 loop reads CASEQRVSGNTIYF. In DNA form, the CDR3 reads TGTGCCAGCGAACAGAGGGTCTCTGGAAACACCATATATTTT.

This chain connects TRBV6-2 or TRBV6-3 to TRBJ2-5, with 10 bases aligning to TRBD1. The germline gives CDR1 MNHEY, CDR2 SVGEGT. The V and J ends lost 5 bases and 5 bases, in that order; junction bases with no gene match: 17. This CDR3 has 18 amino acids. The CDR3 DNA sequence: TGTGCCAGCAGTCCCGCGGGGAGACAGGGGGCCCCTAGGGAGACCCAGTACTTC. Translated, it gives CASSPAGRQGAPRETQYF.

J is TRBJ2-5 and V is TRBV9; 7 bases align to TRBD1. Germline V lookup: CDR1 SGDLS, CDR2 YYNGEE. The CDR3 loop spans 13 amino acids. With V trimmed by 3 bases and J by 1 base, 0 bases remained unmatched. CDR3 sequence (DNA): TGTGCCAGCAGCGGGGACAGCCAAGAGACCCAGTACTTC. Its translation: CASSGDSQETQYF.

The rearrangement uses TRBV27 and TRBJ2-5, with D possibly being TRBD1 (6 bases). This CDR3 region has 13 residues. Germline V gene data show CDR1 as MNHEY and CDR2 as SMNVEV (reference sequence). V was pared by 3 bases and J by 6 bases, with 11 bases between. For the CDR3, the DNA is TGTGCCAGCAGTTTTGGCCAGGGGAAGACCCAGTACTTC. Its translation: CASSFGQGKTQYF.

On this clone itself: One end of the junction fails to match germline, which may point to a read error. The rearrangement uses TRBV4-3 and TRBJ2-2; 7 bases line up with TRBD1. Per germline, CDR1 LGHNA and CDR2 YSLEER. The CDR3 contains 17 residues. The CDR3 spells CASSQDLTRGRTRELFF. CDR3 DNA sequence: TGCGCCAGCAGCCAAGATTTAACGAGGGGGCGCACCCGGGAGCTGTTTTTT.

The chain employs TRBV5-4 and TRBJ2-7; the match to TRBD1 covers 7 bases. Germline CDR1 reads SGHNT; CDR2 reads YYREEE (reference sequence). The V segment lost 4 bases and the J segment 1 base; nucleotides outside the gene matches: 11. CDR3 size: 16 residues. CDR3 nucleotide sequence: TGTGCCAGCAGCGGAACCGGGACAGTTTTATCCTACGAGCAGTACTTC. The encoded protein is CASSGTGTVLSYEQYF.

This chain links TRBV6-4 with TRBJ1-2; TRBD1 might be the D (5 bases). The V gene lost 3 bases and the J gene lost 4 bases, with 9 bases spanning the gap. The CDR3 extends over 13 amino acids. Germline assignment: CDR1 MRHNA and CDR2 SNTAGT. The CDR3 reads CASSETVLYGYTF. For the CDR3, the DNA is TGTGCCAGCAGTGAGACAGTCCTCTATGGCTACACCTTC.

V gene TRBV12-3 or TRBV12-4 combines with J gene TRBJ1-5; D unclear. The CDR3 has 11 amino acids. The V end was cut by 3 bases, the J end by 5 bases, with 2 bases between. The CDR3, as DNA: TGTGCCAGCAGTTTCGATCAGCCCCAGCATTTT. It yields the protein CASSFDQPQHF.

J is TRBJ2-1 and V is TRBV7-3; D might be TRBD2 (7 bases). Germline V lookup: CDR1 SGHTA, CDR2 FQGTGA. CDR3 size: 16 residues. Trimming left V 5 bases short and J 3 bases short, with 17 bases between. Written as DNA, the CDR3 is TGTGCCAGCAGCCAAGAGGGGGGGAGACTCTACAATGAGCAGTTCTTC. Residues: CASSQEGGRLYNEQFF.

This chain links TRBV11-2 with TRBJ1-1; 8 positions match TRBD1. Trimming took 4 bases from V and 4 from J; bases not matched to a gene: 5. Per germline, CDR1 SGHAT and CDR2 FQNNGV. CDR3 length: 14 residues. The CDR3 DNA sequence: TGTGCCAGCAGCTCAGGACAGGGAGCCACTGAAGCTTTCTTT. It yields the protein CASSSGQGATEAFF.